This T cell receptor (beta chain) originates from a study of cytotoxic CD8 clonotypes in ibrutinib-treated CLL. Whole-study context: Response sampling came at median around eleven months of treatment, ranging about 6 to 36 months. Findings and caveats of the study: Sustained-remission patients were sampled at different times than progressing patients were. Public clonotypes showed up rarely, and on treatment they shrank or held steady.

This CDR3 spans 19 amino acids. V lost 4 bases to trimming and J lost 0 bases, with 22 bases between them. In germline, CDR1 is SEHNR, CDR2 FQNEAQ (reference sequence). The protocol was immunoSEQ multiplex PCR, while the TCRdb copy is restricted to in-frame clones and leaves out a portion. The data contain roughly 28,000 clones, over 75% of them singletons. Concerning this clone: Its antigen is not identified.

This chain links TRBV7-9 with TRBJ1-3, with D hard to call. The sequence came from a human donor with chronic lymphocytic leukemia. This material consisted of PBMCs, taken after 24 months of ibrutinib treatment. The chain's CDR3 is CASSSPPHDIPHSGNTIYF. The CDR3 nucleotides read TGTGCCAGCAGCTCCCCCCCCCACGACATCCCTCACTCTGGAAACACCATATATTTT.